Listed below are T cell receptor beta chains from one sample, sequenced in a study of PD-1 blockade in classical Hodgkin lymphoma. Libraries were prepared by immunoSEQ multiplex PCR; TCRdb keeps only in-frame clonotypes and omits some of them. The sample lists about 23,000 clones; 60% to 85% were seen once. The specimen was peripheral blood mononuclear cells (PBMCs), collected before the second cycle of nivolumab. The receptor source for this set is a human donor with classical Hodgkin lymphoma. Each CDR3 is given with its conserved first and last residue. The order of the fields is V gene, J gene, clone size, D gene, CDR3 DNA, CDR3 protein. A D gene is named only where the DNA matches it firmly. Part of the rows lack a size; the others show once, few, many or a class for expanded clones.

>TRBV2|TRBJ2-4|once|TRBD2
TGTGCCAGCGAGACCCATGAGAATGCGGGACTAGCGGGAGTCAAAAACATTCAGTACTTC
CASETHENAGLAGVKNIQYF
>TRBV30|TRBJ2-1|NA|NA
TGTGCCTGGAGTTGGGCGGTTAGCTCCTACAATGAGCAGTTCTTC
CAWSWAVSSYNEQFF
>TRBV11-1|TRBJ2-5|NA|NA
TGTGCCAGCAGCCGGCTTGGGGGGAACCAAGAGGAGACCCAGTACTTC
CASSRLGGNQEETQYF
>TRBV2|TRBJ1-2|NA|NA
TGTGCCAGCAGTGACAGGGGAGCTTCTAACTATGGCTACACCTTC
CASSDRGASNYGYTF
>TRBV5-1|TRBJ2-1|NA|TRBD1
TGCGCCAGCAGCTTGGCCGGACAGGGGATCCTATACAATGAGCAGTTCTTC
CASSLAGQGILYNEQFF
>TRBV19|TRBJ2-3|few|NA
TGTGCCAGTAGTATGGGGAGCACAGATACGCAGTATTTT
CASSMGSTDTQYF
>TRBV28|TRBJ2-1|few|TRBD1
TGTGCCAGCAGTTTTAGGGGGCGGCGGGCCTACAATGAGCAGTTCTTC
CASSFRGRRAYNEQFF
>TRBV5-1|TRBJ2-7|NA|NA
TGCGCCAGCAGCTTTAGGGACTCCTACGAGCAGTACTTC
CASSFRDSYEQYF
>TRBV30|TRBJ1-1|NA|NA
TGTGCCTGGAGTTGGGAGAACACTGAAGCTTTCTTT
CAWSWENTEAFF
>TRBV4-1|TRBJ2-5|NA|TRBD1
TGCGCCAGCAGCCAGATAGCTGATCGACAGGGACAAGAGACCCAGTACTTC
CASSQIADRQGQETQYF
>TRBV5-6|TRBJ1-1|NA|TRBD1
TGTGCCAGCAGCTTGGGGACAGGACCGAGGGTGGCTTTCTTT
CASSLGTGPRVAFF
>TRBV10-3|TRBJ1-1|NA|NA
TGTGCCATCAGTTATACAGCAAACACTGAAGCTTTCTTT
CAISYTANTEAFF
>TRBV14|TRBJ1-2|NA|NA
TGTGCCAGCAGCCCCGCTACAGGGTTCGCTAACTATGGCTACACCTTC
CASSPATGFANYGYTF
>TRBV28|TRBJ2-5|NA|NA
TGTGCCAGCAGTTTGCCCCCCCCGAAGACCCAGTACTTC
CASSLPPPKTQYF
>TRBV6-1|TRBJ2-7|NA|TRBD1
TGTGCCAGCAGTGAGTTATCCGGACAGGGGTGGAACGAGCAGTACTTC
CASSELSGQGWNEQYF
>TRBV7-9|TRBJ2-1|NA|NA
TGTGCCAGCAGCGTTACAGGACTCTCCTACAATGAGCAGTTCTTC
CASSVTGLSYNEQFF
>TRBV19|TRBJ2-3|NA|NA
TGTGCCAGTAGGGACAGAGACACAGATACGCAGTATTTT
CASRDRDTDTQYF
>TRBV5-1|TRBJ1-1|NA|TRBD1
TGCGCCAGCAGGATACCGGGACAGATGAACACTGAAGCTTTCTTT
CASRIPGQMNTEAFF
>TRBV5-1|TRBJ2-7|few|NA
TGCGCCAGCAGCGAAGGACTCGGCCCCTACGAGCAGTACTTC
CASSEGLGPYEQYF
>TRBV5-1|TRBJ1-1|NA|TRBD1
TGCGCCAGCAGCCTCGGGACAGGGGGCGCGGTAGGCACTGAAGCTTTCTTT
CASSLGTGGAVGTEAFF
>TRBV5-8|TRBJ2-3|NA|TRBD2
TGTGCCAGCAGCTTGGGAGCAGCGGGAGGGGGCAATACGCAGTATTTT
CASSLGAAGGGNTQYF
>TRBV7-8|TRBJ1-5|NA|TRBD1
TGTGCCAGCAGCCAGGCAGGGGGCATCGGACAGCCCCAGCATTTT
CASSQAGGIGQPQHF
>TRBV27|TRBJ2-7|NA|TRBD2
TGTGCCAGCAGTTCGATACAAGGACTAGCGGGGGCCTACGAGCAGTACTTC
CASSSIQGLAGAYEQYF
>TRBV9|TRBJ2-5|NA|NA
TGTGCCAGCAGCCCCCCTCCAGGGGCGGGGACCCAGTACTTC
CASSPPPGAGTQYF
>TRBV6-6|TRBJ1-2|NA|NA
TGTGCCAGCAGTAGGGAAGTGTATGGCTACACCTTC
CASSREVYGYTF
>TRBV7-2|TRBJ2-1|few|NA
TGTGCCAGCAGCCTAACCCGTGAGGTGCAGTTCTTC
CASSLTREVQFF
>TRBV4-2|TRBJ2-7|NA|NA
TGTGCCAGCAGCCAAGATCCTACTAGGCCCTACGAGCAGTACTTC
CASSQDPTRPYEQYF
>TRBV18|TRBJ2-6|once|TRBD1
TGTGCCAGCTCACCACTACAGGGGGTTGGCTCTGGGGCCAACGTCCTGACTTTC
CASSPLQGVGSGANVLTF
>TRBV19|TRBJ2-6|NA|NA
TGTGCCAGTACCGGCCATGGTCCCTCTGGGGCCAACGTCCTGACTTTC
CASTGHGPSGANVLTF
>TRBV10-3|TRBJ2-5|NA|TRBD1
TGTGCCATCAAGGACAGGTTACAAGAGACCCAGTACTTC
CAIKDRLQETQYF
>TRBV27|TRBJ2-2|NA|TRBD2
TGTGCCAGCAGTTCAATTGCGGGAGTGGCCACCGGGGAGCTGTTTTTT
CASSSIAGVATGELFF
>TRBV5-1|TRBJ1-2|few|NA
TGCGCCAGCAGCTTGGACAGTCATGGCTATGGCTACACCTTC
CASSLDSHGYGYTF
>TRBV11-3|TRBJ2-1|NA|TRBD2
TGTGCCAGCAGCTTAGCGGGAGGGTACAATGAGCAGTTCTTC
CASSLAGGYNEQFF
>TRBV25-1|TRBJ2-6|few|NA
TGTGCCAGCAGTGCTACCCAATCCGGACTCTCTGGGGCCAACGTCCTGACTTTC
CASSATQSGLSGANVLTF
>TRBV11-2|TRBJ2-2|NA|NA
TGTGCCAGCAGCTTAGACAGGGGAGACACCGGGGAGCTGTTTTTT
CASSLDRGDTGELFF
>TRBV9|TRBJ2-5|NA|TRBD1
TGTGCCAGCAGCGCTAGGGCAACAGGGGCTCGGGAGACCCAGTACTTC
CASSARATGARETQYF
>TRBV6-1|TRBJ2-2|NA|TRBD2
TGTGCCAGCAGGGGGACTAGCGCGATCACCGGGGAGCTGTTTTTT
CASRGTSAITGELFF
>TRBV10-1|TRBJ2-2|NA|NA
TGCGCCAGCAGGGCCGTTCGAGGCACCGGGGAGCTGTTTTTT
CASRAVRGTGELFF
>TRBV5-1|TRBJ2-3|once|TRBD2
TGCGCCAGCAGCTATACCCTAGCGGGAACAACAGATACGCAGTATTTT
CASSYTLAGTTDTQYF
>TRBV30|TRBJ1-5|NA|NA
TGTGCCTGGAGTGGTAAGCAGCTAAATCAGCCCCAGCATTTT
CAWSGKQLNQPQHF
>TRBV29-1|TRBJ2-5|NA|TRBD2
TGCAGCGTTGGGGCGGGAGGTAATCAAGAGACCCAGTACTTC
CSVGAGGNQETQYF
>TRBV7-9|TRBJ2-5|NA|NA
TGTGCCAGCAGCTCGTGGCTTTTGGGTCAAGAGACCCAGTACTTC
CASSSWLLGQETQYF
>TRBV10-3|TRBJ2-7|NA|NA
TGTGCCATCAGTGGGGCCTACGAGCAGTACTTC
CAISGAYEQYF
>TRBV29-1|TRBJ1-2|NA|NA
TGCAGCGTTGCAGGGGTCGATGGCTACACCTTC
CSVAGVDGYTF
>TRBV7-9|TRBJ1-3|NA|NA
TGTGCCAGCAGCTTACCGGGGACTGGAAACACCATATATTTT
CASSLPGTGNTIYF
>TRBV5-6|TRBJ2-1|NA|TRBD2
TGTGCCAGCAGCTTAGATGGACTAGTCTCGGCTGAGCAGTTCTTC
CASSLDGLVSAEQFF
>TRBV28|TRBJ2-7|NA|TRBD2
TGTGCCAGCAGAGAACCCGGACTAGCGGGGACCTACGAGCAGTACTTC
CASREPGLAGTYEQYF
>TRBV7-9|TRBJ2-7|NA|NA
TGTGCCAGCAGCTCCGGGTCGGCCTACGAGCAGTACTTC
CASSSGSAYEQYF
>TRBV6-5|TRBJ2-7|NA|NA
TGTGCCAGCAGTTACTCGAAGCGGGACGAGCAGTACTTC
CASSYSKRDEQYF
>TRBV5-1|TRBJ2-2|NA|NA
TGCGCCAGCAGCTTGCCGGGTCCGGGCACCGGGGAGCTGTTTTTT
CASSLPGPGTGELFF